Sequencing of this T cell receptor (beta chain) was carried out in a study of ipilimumab plus nivolumab after autologous stem cell transplantation (dated by TCRdb to about 2021). About the study as a whole: The median number of doses received by trial patients was about five for ipilimumab and about 8 for nivolumab. The DLBCL cohort included primary refractory and relapsed disease, with 18-month progression-free survival of approximately 86% and 30% respectively. The intent-to-treat population of the trial consisted of some 40 patients. The trial enrolled patients with high-risk diffuse large B cell lymphoma, mature T cell lymphoma, or multiple myeloma undergoing autologous transplant.

Library preparation was by the immunoSEQ multiplex PCR assay. TCRdb limited this immuneACCESS table to in-frame rearrangements with V and J called. A share of clones is missing; checked studies link under half to unresolved V genes, and the rest is unexplained. The sample contains 15,000 to 20,000 clones, approximately 71% of them found a single time. The ten largest clones take up 20% of the sample. Details on this clone: The specificity of this receptor is unknown. The input lacks base qualities; no much larger clone sits a single base away.

Starting 14 to 28 days after the autologous transplant, patients began checkpoint therapy, which included ipilimumab at 1 mg/kg intravenously on day 1 of selected weeks. The nivolumab dose was 3 mg/kg intravenously, delivered on day 1 of weeks 1, 4, 7, 10, and every two weeks through week 26. This Phase Ib clinical trial tested ipilimumab plus nivolumab, a combined checkpoint inhibition, as consolidation after autologous stem cell transplantation. Beyond this particular receptor, the publication reports: The authors concluded that, as post-transplant consolidation, combined checkpoint inhibition appeared tolerable. According to the authors, a biologic rationale for studying the approach further came from T cell receptor repertoire, regulatory T cell phenotype and gut microbiota profiles.

This sequence originates from a male donor with diffuse large B-cell lymphoma. The specimen was PBMCs, collected in a trial of ipilimumab plus nivolumab as post-transplant consolidation.

The DNA sequence is given as TGTGCCAGCAGCTTACGTAGTCGGGGAGAGACCCAGTACTTC. Translated, it gives CASSLRSRGETQYF. The chain was built from TRBV7-2 and TRBJ2-5; matching of 5 bases hints at TRBD2 as the D gene. V gives up 2 bases and J gives up 4 bases, and the segment between their germline ends measures 11 bases. The CDR3, cysteine through phenylalanine, is 14 amino acids long. CDR3 DNA only is kept here, 42 bases in frame from base 1. CDR1 and CDR2 are drawn from the germline V gene: SGHTA, FQGNSA.